The 14 T cell receptor beta chains reported below all come from one sample, sequenced in a study of T cells in women clearing cervical HPV infection. Using immunoSEQ multiplex PCR, the repertoire was profiled, and TCRdb retains in-frame clones only, with some absent. This sample lists more than 30,000 clones; its ten largest clones have about 3.9%. Sequenced sample: blood buffy coat. Receptor source: a woman between 18 and 69 years old with a cervical HPV16 infection that either progressed to CIN3+ or cleared (not recorded which).

As regards this clone: From the germline J gene comes the end of the CDR3, since the read stops 3 residues before it. The chain combines TRBV3-1 (or the pseudogene TRBV3-2) with TRBJ1-1; D uncertain. This CDR3 has 12 amino acids. Deletions cut 4 bases from V and 1 base from J, with 4 bases between. The germline V gene encodes CDR1 LGHDT and CDR2 YNNKEL (reference sequence). CDR3 sequence reads: CASSRGNTEAFF. The DNA read from the CDR3 is TGTGCCAGCAGCCGAGGGAACACTGAA.

For this clone: The read stops 3 residues short of the end of the CDR3; the missing end is completed from the germline J gene. The genes are TRBV30 and TRBJ1-4; possibly TRBD1 for D (6 bases). The CDR3 has 15 amino acids. From germline, CDR1 is GTSNPN and CDR2 SVGIG (reference sequence). V was clipped by 2 bases and J by 3 bases, with 13 bases between them. CDR3 in amino acids: CAWSLLGGANEKLFF. The sequenced CDR3 bases are TGTGCCTGGAGTTTGTTAGGGGGTGCTAATGAAAAA. Drawing the rest from reference TRBV30 and TRBJ1-4, the complete variable domain is SQTIHQWPATLVQPVGSPLSLECTVEGTSNPNLYWYRQAAGRGLQLLFYSVGIGQISSEVPQNLSASRPQDRQFILSSKKLLLSDSGFYLCAWSLLGGANEKLFFGSGTQLSVL.

A note on this clone: The read halts 3 residues ahead of the CDR3 end, with the missing end drawn from the germline J gene. This chain connects TRBV30 to TRBJ1-2; D is perhaps TRBD1 (5 bases). CDR1 and CDR2 from the germline V gene are GTSNPN and SVGIG (reference sequence). This CDR3 has 14 amino acids. V dropped 5 bases and J dropped 4 bases, with 17 bases sitting between them. CDR3 sequence: CAWVNNRMGYGYTF. Partial CDR3 DNA: TGTGCCTGGGTAAATAACAGGATGGGCTATGGC.

Turning to this clone: The junction does not match germline at one end; this may be a read error. The CDR3 is cut off 3 residues early in the read; its end comes from the germline J gene. This chain connects TRBV4-2 to TRBJ1-2; 7 positions match TRBD1. Germline CDR1 is LGHNA and CDR2 is YNFKEQ. This CDR3 is 15 amino acids long. This chain's CDR3 is CASSQMGQPSYGYTF. Incomplete CDR3 DNA: TGCGCCAGCAGCCAAATGGGACAGCCTTCCTATGGC.

Remarks on this clone: The sequenced fragment ends 3 residues before the CDR3 boundary, so the rest is inferred from the germline J gene. The V call is TRBV29-1, the J call TRBJ1-1; 8 bases align to TRBD1. From germline, CDR1 is SQVTM and CDR2 ANQGSEA. The CDR3 extends over 13 amino acids. V shed 8 bases, J shed 1 base, and the junction held 6 bases outside the gene matches. The CDR3 bases that were read are TGCAGCATCCACAGGGGGAGGAACACTGAA. Its translation: CSIHRGRNTE. The whole CDR3 is CSIHRGRNTEAFF.

Remarks on this clone: The read finishes 3 residues shy of the CDR3 end, and the germline J gene is used to complete it. The chain recombines TRBV20-1 with TRBJ2-6; 11 positions match TRBD1. The CDR3 runs 19 residues. Germline CDR1 DFQATT, CDR2 SNEGSKA (reference sequence). V was pared by 1 base and J by 1 base, with 9 bases of the junction left unmatched. CDR3 sequence: CSARVAPGQGGSGANVLTF. CDR3 DNA, as far as it was read: TGCAGTGCTAGAGTTGCGCCGGGACAGGGGGGGTCTGGGGCCAACGTC.

With regard to this clone: The read gets to within 3 residues of the CDR3 end, and the germline J gene fills in the rest. This chain uses TRBV6-1 with TRBJ1-5; D is undetermined. The length of the CDR3 is 15 residues. Between the trimmed V and J ends, which lost 0 bases and 0 bases, there was a span of 6 bases. Germline CDR1 and CDR2: MNHNS and SASEGT. Incomplete CDR3 DNA: TGTGCCAGCAGTGAAGCCCCACATAGCAATCAGCCC. Translating it yields CASSEAPHSNQP. The entire CDR3 reads CASSEAPHSNQPQHF.

Note on this clone: The CDR3 end lies 3 residues beyond the end of the read and is filled in from the germline J gene. J is TRBJ2-7 and V is TRBV11-2, with 10 bases matching TRBD2. Germline V gene data show CDR1 as SGHAT and CDR2 as FQNNGV. The length of the CDR3 is 15 residues. Germline trimming cut 5 bases from V and 3 bases from J; bases unmatched to any gene: 7. CDR3 amino acids: CASSHWTSGIYEQYF. The sequenced CDR3 bases are TGTGCCAGCAGCCATTGGACTAGCGGCATCTACGAG.

Of note for this clone: The DNA ends 3 residues before the CDR3 does, and the rest of the CDR3 is filled in from the germline J gene. This chain connects TRBV20-1 to TRBJ2-2; 9 nucleotides match TRBD2. J lost 5 bases, V lost 4 bases, and 8 bases had no gene match. Germline V lookup: CDR1 DFQATT, CDR2 SNEGSKA (reference sequence). This CDR3 contains 15 residues. The chain's CDR3 is CSAIHSGSGTGELFF. The part of the CDR3 DNA that was read is TGCAGTGCTATCCATAGCGGGAGCGGGACCGGGGAG.

For this clone: The CDR3 is cut off 3 residues early in the read; its end comes from the germline J gene. The chain employs TRBV6-2 or TRBV6-3 and TRBJ2-5, with 11 positions matching TRBD2. V lost 6 bases to trimming and J lost 5 bases; unmatched junction nucleotides: 11. Germline loops: CDR1 MNHEY, CDR2 SVGEGT. The CDR3 is 16 amino acids. The CDR3 sequence is CASRTDLAGGMETQYF. The sequenced CDR3 bases are TGTGCCAGCAGGACAGACCTAGCGGGGGGAATGGAGACC.

Note on this clone: The read terminates 3 residues ahead of where the CDR3 ends, so the germline J gene completes it. This rearrangement joins TRBV5-4 to TRBJ1-2, with D maybe TRBD1 (6 bases). Trimming shortened V by 4 bases and J by 4 bases, and 20 bases separated the two germline ends. Germline V gives CDR1 SGHNT, CDR2 YYREEE (reference sequence). CDR3 size: 16 residues. This chain's CDR3 is CASSGGGPGAAYGYTF. The sequenced part of the CDR3 DNA is TGTGCCAGCAGCGGGGGGGGTCCAGGGGCGGCCTATGGC.

Points on this clone: The read terminates 3 residues ahead of where the CDR3 ends, so the germline J gene completes it. The chain has TRBV13 and TRBJ2-2; 9 bases fit TRBD1. Germline-derived CDR1 and CDR2 are PRHDT and FYEKMQ (reference sequence). This CDR3 has 15 residues. V lost 4 bases to trimming and J lost 6 bases; unmatched junction nucleotides: 6. CDR3 amino acids: CASSSDRGVPGELFF. CDR3 DNA (partial): TGTGCCAGCAGCTCGGACAGGGGAGTACCCGGGGAG.

About this clone: The read ends 3 residues shy of where the CDR3 ends; the end is completed using the germline J gene. The rearrangement joins TRBV14 to TRBJ2-5, with D perhaps TRBD1 (6 bases). From germline, CDR1 is SGHDN and CDR2 FVKESK. CDR3 length equals 17 residues. V was pared by 1 base and J by 2 bases, with 17 bases between. The CDR3 bases that were read are TGTGCCAGCAGCCAAGTTGCTAGTACAGGGATTCAAGAGACC. It specifies CASSQVASTGIQET. The full CDR3 reads CASSQVASTGIQETQYF.

A word on this clone: Sequencing ends 3 residues short of the CDR3 end; the germline J gene provides the rest. The V and J genes are TRBV10-3 and TRBJ2-7; TRBD2 matches 15 bases. The V gene's germline CDR1 is ENHRY and CDR2 SYGVKD. The junction had 3 bases not matched to a gene; V was cut back by 2 bases and J by 4 bases. The CDR3 loop spans 16 amino acids. The chain's CDR3 is CAISEPGTSGGYEQYF. The part of the CDR3 DNA that was read is TGTGCCATCAGTGAGCCCGGGACTAGCGGGGGGTACGAG.